These T cell receptor beta chains were read from a single sample in a study of OX40 agonist ivuxolimab in advanced cancers. Assay: immunoSEQ multiplex PCR; the TCRdb copy retains only in-frame clones and omits some. The sample includes some 100,000 clones, around nine tenths of them seen just once. The sample was CD4+ or CD8+ T cells sorted from blood, taken in a trial of the OX40 agonist ivuxolimab. These TCRs come from an adult with an advanced solid tumor such as melanoma, head and neck, liver or kidney cancer. Each CDR3 is given with its conserved first and last residue. Fields, in order: clone size, D gene, V gene, J gene, CDR3 protein, CDR3 DNA. A D gene is named only where the DNA matches it firmly. The size entry is marked missing in some rows and otherwise reads once, few, many or a size class.

NA	NA	TRBV11-2	TRBJ1-6	CASSFMGRAGNSPLHF	TGTGCCAGCAGTTTTATGGGGCGGGCAGGGAATTCACCCCTCCACTTT
NA	TRBD1	TRBV11-2	TRBJ2-7	CASSLGQGAREQYF	TGTGCCAGCAGCTTGGGACAGGGGGCGCGTGAGCAGTACTTC
NA	TRBD2	TRBV7-2	TRBJ2-7	CASSLLAGGPYEQYF	TGTGCCAGCAGCCTCCTAGCGGGGGGGCCCTACGAGCAGTACTTC
NA	NA	TRBV10-1	TRBJ2-5	CASSANTPGQETQYF	TGCGCCAGCAGTGCAAATACCCCGGGGCAAGAGACCCAGTACTTC
NA	NA	TRBV5-6	TRBJ1-1	CASSSTGIGVGAEAFF	TGTGCCAGCAGCTCGACGGGAATAGGGGTTGGTGCTGAAGCTTTCTTT
NA	TRBD1	TRBV10-2	TRBJ1-6	CASSPGTANSPLHF	TGCGCCAGCAGTCCCGGGACAGCTAATTCACCCCTCCACTTT
NA	TRBD1	TRBV29-1	TRBJ1-2	CSVEGDRANGYTF	TGCAGCGTTGAGGGGGACAGGGCGAATGGCTACACCTTC
NA	NA	TRBV9	TRBJ1-3	CASSVLGNQGAGNTIYF	TGTGCCAGCAGCGTCTTGGGGAATCAGGGAGCCGGAAACACCATATATTTT
once	NA	TRBV6-5	TRBJ2-7	CASTRELTSYEQYF	TGTGCCAGCACCCGGGAACTTACCTCCTACGAGCAGTACTTC
NA	NA	TRBV29-1	TRBJ2-5	CSVGHPQAETQYF	TGCAGCGTTGGACATCCCCAAGCTGAGACCCAGTACTTC
NA	NA	TRBV28	TRBJ1-6	CASRGRSPLHF	TGTGCCAGCAGGGGGAGATCACCCCTCCACTTT
NA	NA	TRBV5-6	TRBJ1-2	CASSFGRGYTF	TGTGCCAGCAGCTTCGGGCGGGGCTACACCTTC
NA	TRBD1	TRBV28	TRBJ2-3	CASNQGGTGTDTQYF	TGTGCCAGCAACCAGGGAGGGACAGGGACTGATACGCAGTATTTT
NA	NA	TRBV29-1	TRBJ2-5	CSGGARQETQYF	TGCAGCGGGGGGGCACGTCAAGAGACCCAGTACTTC
NA	TRBD1	TRBV6-4	TRBJ1-6	CASRGTGGNSPLHF	TGTGCCAGCAGGGGGACAGGGGGAAATTCACCCCTCCACTTT
once	TRBD2	TRBV7-3	TRBJ2-3	CASSFSGGADTDTQYF	TGTGCCAGCAGCTTTAGCGGGGGGGCGGACACAGATACGCAGTATTTT
NA	NA	TRBV7-2	TRBJ2-3	CASSLLGTSTDTQYF	TGTGCCAGCAGCCTCTTAGGGACTAGCACAGATACGCAGTATTTT
NA	TRBD1	TRBV5-5	TRBJ1-1	CASSPGQGNTEAFF	TGTGCCAGCAGCCCGGGACAGGGTAACACTGAAGCTTTCTTT
NA	NA	TRBV2	TRBJ2-6	CASSVGANVLTF	TGTGCCAGCAGTGTTGGGGCCAACGTCCTGACTTTC
NA	TRBD1	TRBV9	TRBJ1-1	CASSVVLGTGTTEAFF	TGTGCCAGCAGCGTAGTATTAGGGACAGGGACCACTGAAGCTTTCTTT
NA	NA	TRBV30	TRBJ2-3	CACRTVSSTDTQYF	TGTGCCTGCCGGACGGTGTCTAGCACAGATACGCAGTATTTT
NA	NA	TRBV18	TRBJ1-2	CASSPFGAGTDYGYTF	TGTGCCAGCTCACCATTCGGGGCAGGGACTGACTATGGCTACACCTTC